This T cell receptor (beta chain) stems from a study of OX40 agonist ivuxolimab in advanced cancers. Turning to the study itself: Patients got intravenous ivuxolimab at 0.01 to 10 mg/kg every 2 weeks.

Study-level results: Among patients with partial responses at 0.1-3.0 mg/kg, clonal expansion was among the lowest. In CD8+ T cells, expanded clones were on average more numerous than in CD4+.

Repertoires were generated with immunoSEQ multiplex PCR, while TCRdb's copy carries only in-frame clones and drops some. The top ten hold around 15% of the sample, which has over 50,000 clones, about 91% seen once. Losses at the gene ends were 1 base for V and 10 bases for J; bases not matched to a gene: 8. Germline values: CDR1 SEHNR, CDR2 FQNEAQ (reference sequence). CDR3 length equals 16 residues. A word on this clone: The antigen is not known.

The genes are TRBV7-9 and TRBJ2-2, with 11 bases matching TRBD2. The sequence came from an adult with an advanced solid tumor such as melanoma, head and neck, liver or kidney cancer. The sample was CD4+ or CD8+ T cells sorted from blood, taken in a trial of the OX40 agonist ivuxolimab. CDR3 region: CASSLGLAGGSEELFF. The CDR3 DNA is TGTGCCAGCAGCTTAGGGCTAGCGGGAGGAAGCGAGGAGCTGTTTTTT.